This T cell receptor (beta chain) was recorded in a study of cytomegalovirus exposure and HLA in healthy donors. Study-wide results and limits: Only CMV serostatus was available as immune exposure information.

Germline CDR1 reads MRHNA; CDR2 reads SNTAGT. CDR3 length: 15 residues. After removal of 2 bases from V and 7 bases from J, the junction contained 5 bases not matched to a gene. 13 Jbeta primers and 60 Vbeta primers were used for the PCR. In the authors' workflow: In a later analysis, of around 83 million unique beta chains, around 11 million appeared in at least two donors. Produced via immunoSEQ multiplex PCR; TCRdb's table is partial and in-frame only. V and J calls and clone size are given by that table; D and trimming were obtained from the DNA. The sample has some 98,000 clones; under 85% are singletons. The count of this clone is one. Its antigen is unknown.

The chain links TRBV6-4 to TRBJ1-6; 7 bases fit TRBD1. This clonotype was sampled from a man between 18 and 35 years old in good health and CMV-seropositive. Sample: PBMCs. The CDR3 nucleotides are TGTGCCAGCAGTGACAGAGGGGGCGCAAATTCACCCCTCCACTTT. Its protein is CASSDRGGANSPLHF.